This TCR beta chain came from a study of CD8 T cells in Susac syndrome. Trimming cost V 1 base and J 2 bases, with 6 bases left between them. Germline-derived CDR1 and CDR2 are LGHDT and YNNKEL (reference sequence). The CDR3 length is 14 residues. The RNA, about 0.5 to 1 ug, was put through reverse transcription using random hexamers. TCRdb re-derived calls from the immunoSEQ multiplex PCR reads in MiXCR, one entry per CDR3 protein. The sample records 130,000 or so distinct CDR3 sequences, about 93% being singletons. The chain employs TRBV3-1 and TRBJ1-3; possibly TRBD1 for D (5 bases). The sample taken for sequencing was CD4+ T cells from PBMCs. The sequence derives from a human donor in good health. The CDR3 nucleotides read TGTGCCAGCAGCCAAGGGACAACTGGAAACACCATATATTTT. Residues: CASSQGTTGNTIYF.